The present T cell receptor (beta chain) was sequenced within a study of blood T cells in healthy people across ages. The ends were cut back, 2 bases at V and 4 bases at J, with 8 bases in the middle. The CDR3 covers 13 residues. Germline values: CDR1 MDHEN, CDR2 SYDVKM. A minimum of 6 million PBMCs was isolated per sample. For the second PCR, which ran for about 7 to 11 cycles, a sample-barcoded 5' primer and a J-beta primer mix were used. Every individual sample yielded 3 million or more paired-end reads (each containing CDR3). TCRdb itself ran the 5' RACE reads through MiXCR, one entry per CDR3 protein. The sample lists about 1.1 million distinct CDR3 sequences; around two fifths were seen once. Study conclusions and caveats: Both higher diversity and more naive CD4+ cells marked long-lived donors when set against aged donors. When one million T cells were used, diversity estimates were thought to be underestimates.

Notes on this clonotype: Antigen unknown.

The sample comprised blood. This sequence was found in a young man in good health. The chain is built from TRBV28 and TRBJ1-1; D gene ambiguous. CDR3 sequence: CASSLRKGTEAFF. The CDR3 DNA reads as TGTGCCAGCAGTTTACGGAAAGGCACTGAAGCTTTCTTT.